The 20 T cell receptor beta chains below come from one sample, sequenced in a study of OX40 agonist ivuxolimab in advanced cancers. Method: immunoSEQ multiplex PCR; TCRdb's copy keeps in-frame clones and lacks some. The sample yields under 100,000 clones, 90% seen once. Sequencing was performed on CD4+ or CD8+ T cells sorted from blood, taken in a trial of the OX40 agonist ivuxolimab. The source is an adult with an advanced solid tumor such as melanoma, head and neck, liver or kidney cancer.

This clone was seen a single time. The J gene is TRBJ2-1, the V gene TRBV19; 8 bases are shared with TRBD1. Germline loops: CDR1 LNHDA, CDR2 SQIVND (reference sequence). J was trimmed by 10 bases and V by 0 bases; bases with no gene match: 11. The CDR3 length is 16 residues. For the CDR3, the DNA is TGTGCCAGTAGTATAGATATGACAGGGGCGACGTTAGAGCAGTTCTTC. Its translation is CASSIDMTGATLEQFF.

J is TRBJ2-5 and V is TRBV28; 14 nucleotides align to TRBD2. Germline loops: CDR1 MDHEN, CDR2 SYDVKM. The CDR3 loop spans 17 amino acids. The trim removed 6 bases at V and 4 bases at J, leaving 10 bases unmatched. CDR3 in amino acids: CASSNIPGLAGVETQYF. CDR3 bases: TGTGCCAGCAGCAATATCCCGGGACTAGCGGGAGTAGAGACCCAGTACTTC.

V gene TRBV6-5 combines with J gene TRBJ1-5; 8 bases are shared with TRBD1. The germline gives CDR1 MNHEY, CDR2 SVGAGI. V lost 6 bases and J lost 16; bases outside the gene matches: 14. This CDR3 is 13 amino acids long. The CDR3 sequence is CASRRQGTTYGHF. Written as DNA, the CDR3 is TGTGCCAGCAGGAGACAGGGGACTACTTATGGACATTTT.

The rearrangement uses TRBV5-1 and TRBJ2-3, with D possibly being TRBD1 or TRBD2 (6 bases each). V dropped 0 bases and J dropped 1 base, with 9 bases sitting between them. Germline CDR1 and CDR2: SGHRS and YFSETQ. The CDR3 sequence is 15 residues long. The CDR3 DNA reads TGCGCCAGCAGCTTGGAGAGGGGGGGCACAGATACGCAGTATTTT. Amino acids: CASSLERGGTDTQYF.

This chain links TRBV30 with TRBJ2-6; possible D gene TRBD2, 5 bases. Trimming took 1 base from V and 3 from J, leaving 10 bases between them. Germline-derived CDR1 and CDR2 are GTSNPN and SVGIG (reference sequence). This CDR3 is built from 15 residues. The CDR3 region has the DNA TGTGCCTGGAGTGCTATGGGGAGTGGGGCCAACGTCCTGACTTTC. It codes for CAWSAMGSGANVLTF.

The V and J genes are TRBV6-1 and TRBJ1-6; 7 nucleotides agree with TRBD1. Per germline, CDR1 MNHNS and CDR2 SASEGT. CDR3 length: 15 amino acids. V lost 5 bases and J lost 6; bases outside the gene matches: 7. The CDR3 spells CASSLRDSGNSPLHF. Here the CDR3 DNA reads TGTGCCAGCAGTTTACGGGACAGCGGTAATTCACCCCTCCACTTT.

The CDR3 bases are TGTGCCAGCAGCCAAGGGTCAGGGAAAGCCAAAAACATTCAGTACTTC. As protein: CASSQGSGKAKNIQYF. V is TRBV4-2 and J is TRBJ2-4, with D possibly TRBD1 on 5 matching bases. In germline, CDR1 is LGHNA, CDR2 YNFKEQ. The CDR3 is made up of 16 amino acids. Trimming stripped 1 base from V and 0 bases from J, with 10 bases between.

V gene TRBV5-4 combines with J gene TRBJ1-2; a weak D match, TRBD1 (6 bases). The CDR3 contains 13 residues. Trimming took off 4 bases at V and 4 bases at J, with 11 bases between the two ends. The germline gives CDR1 SGHNT, CDR2 YYREEE (reference sequence). The CDR3 region has the DNA TGTGCCAGCAGCCATGACAGGCCCTATGGCTACACCTTC. Its translation is CASSHDRPYGYTF.

The gene calls are TRBV5-4 and TRBJ1-2; D gene uncertain. Germline CDR1 reads SGHNT; CDR2 reads YYREEE (reference sequence). Trimming pared 4 bases from V and 4 bases from J, leaving 20 bases between. This CDR3 has 16 amino acids. The CDR3 region has the DNA TGTGCCAGCAGCCCGGGCGGTCAGGTCTCCATCTATGGCTACACCTTC. It translates to CASSPGGQVSIYGYTF.

The chain is built from TRBV6-5 and TRBJ1-2; D is perhaps TRBD1 (5 bases). Germline V gene lookup returns CDR1 MNHEY and CDR2 SVGAGI. The length of the CDR3 is 13 residues. Trimming removed 6 bases at V and 8 bases at J, with 16 bases between. The CDR3 reads CASSYLGGGGYTF. For the CDR3, the DNA is TGTGCCAGCAGCTATCTTGGGGGAGGCGGCTACACCTTC.

This chain uses TRBV7-8 with TRBJ1-1; the D gene is possibly TRBD1 (5 bases). The CDR3 has 16 amino acids. Looked up from germline, CDR1 is SGHVS and CDR2 is FQNEAQ. Trimming stripped 5 bases from V and 5 bases from J, with 21 bases between. In nucleotides, the CDR3 is TGTGCCAGCAGCCCTACGAGGATGGGGCTGGGGACTGAAGCTTTCTTT. Its protein product is CASSPTRMGLGTEAFF.

The sample holds one count of this clone. The genes are TRBV15 and TRBJ1-1, with unresolved D. The V and J ends lost 8 bases and 5 bases respectively, with 12 bases between them. The CDR3 runs to 12 residues. Germline V gives CDR1 LNHNV, CDR2 YYDKDF (reference sequence). This CDR3 is CATGIEGTEAFF. DNA of the CDR3: TGTGCCACCGGAATCGAAGGGACTGAAGCTTTCTTT.

The V call is TRBV2, the J call TRBJ1-1; maybe TRBD1 (6 bases). This CDR3 is 15 amino acids long. V lost 3 bases and J lost 3, with 14 bases in between. Germline V gene sequence: CDR1 SNHLY, CDR2 FYNNEI. The CDR3 DNA reads TGTGCCAGCAGTGACTTAGGGGGGCCCTACACTGAAGCTTTCTTT. Translation gives CASSDLGGPYTEAFF.

The CDR3 coding sequence is TGTGCCAGCAGGGGGACTACCTGGGGGCAGTTCTTC. Residues: CASRGTTWGQFF. The chain carries TRBV2 and TRBJ2-1, with 7 bases lining up with TRBD2. With V trimmed by 6 bases and J by 12 bases, 8 bases remained unmatched. The CDR3 has 12 amino acids. Germline V gene data show CDR1 as SNHLY and CDR2 as FYNNEI.

The sample holds one count of this clone. This chain joins TRBV9 and TRBJ1-4; D is possibly TRBD1 (5 bases). CDR1 and CDR2 (germline): SGDLS, YYNGEE. This CDR3 is built from 17 residues. The ends were cut back, 4 bases at V and 8 bases at J, with 24 bases in the middle. The CDR3 here is CASSPLGGRWIGEKLFF. CDR3 DNA: TGTGCCAGCAGCCCACTCGGGGGACGATGGATTGGGGAAAAACTGTTTTTT. Supplemented by reference TRBV9 and TRBJ1-4, the full variable domain reads DSGVTQTPKHLITATGQRVTLRCSPRSGDLSVYWYQQSLDQGLQFLIQYYNGEERAKGNILERFSAQQFPDLHSELNLSSLELGDSALYFCASSPLGGRWIGEKLFFGSGTQLSVL.

This chain connects TRBV6-1 to TRBJ1-4; maybe TRBD1 (6 bases). Germline lookup yields CDR1 MNHNS and CDR2 SASEGT. This CDR3 is 13 amino acids long. V gave up 6 bases and J gave up 7 bases, with 12 bases separating them. CDR3: CASSRGPSEKLFF. The CDR3 DNA reads as TGTGCCAGCAGCCGGGGGCCAAGTGAAAAACTGTTTTTT.

The chain joins TRBV30 to TRBJ1-5; 9 bases match TRBD1. In germline, CDR1 is GTSNPN, CDR2 SVGIG (reference sequence). With V trimmed by 0 bases and J by 2 bases, 11 bases remained unmatched. This CDR3 comprises 18 residues. The CDR3 loop reads CAWSVRGTGQGRNQPQHF. As DNA, the CDR3 is TGTGCCTGGAGTGTACGGGGCACGGGACAGGGACGCAATCAGCCCCAGCATTTT.

The chain links TRBV13 to TRBJ1-1, with D uncertain. The ends were cut back, 0 bases at V and 1 base at J, with 12 bases in the middle. CDR1 and CDR2 from the germline V gene are PRHDT and FYEKMQ (reference sequence). The CDR3 spans 16 residues. In DNA, the CDR3 is TGTGCCAGCAGCTTAGGGGGCCTTGCGGAGAACACTGAAGCTTTCTTT. Protein sequence: CASSLGGLAENTEAFF.

V gene TRBV5-6 combines with J gene TRBJ2-2, with 9 positions matching TRBD1. From germline, CDR1 is SGHDT and CDR2 YYEEEE. V trimming: 4 bases; J trimming: 0 bases; junction bases outside the gene matches: 4. This CDR3 spans 16 amino acids. CDR3 in amino acids: CASSLRDRANTGELFF. The CDR3 nucleotides are TGTGCCAGCAGCCTCCGGGACAGGGCGAACACCGGGGAGCTGTTTTTT.

The V and J genes are TRBV4-1 and TRBJ1-1; 12 nucleotides match TRBD1. The CDR3 is made up of 15 amino acids. Germline loops: CDR1 MGHRA, CDR2 YSYEKL. V was clipped by 2 bases and J by 6 bases; unmatched bases: 4. The CDR3 reads CASSQPGQGASEAFF. In DNA form, the CDR3 reads TGCGCCAGCAGCCAACCGGGACAGGGGGCCTCTGAAGCTTTCTTT.